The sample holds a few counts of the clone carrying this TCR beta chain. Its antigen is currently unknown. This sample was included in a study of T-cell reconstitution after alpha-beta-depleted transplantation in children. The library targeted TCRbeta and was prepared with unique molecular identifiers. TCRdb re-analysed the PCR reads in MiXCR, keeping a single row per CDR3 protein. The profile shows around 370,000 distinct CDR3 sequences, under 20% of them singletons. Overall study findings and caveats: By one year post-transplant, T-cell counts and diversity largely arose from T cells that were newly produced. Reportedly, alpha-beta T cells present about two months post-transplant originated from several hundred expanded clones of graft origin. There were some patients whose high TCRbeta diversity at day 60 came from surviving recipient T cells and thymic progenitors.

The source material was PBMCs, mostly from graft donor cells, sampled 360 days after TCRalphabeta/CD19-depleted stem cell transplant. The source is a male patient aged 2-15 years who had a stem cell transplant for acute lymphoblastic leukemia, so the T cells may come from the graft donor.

CDR3 DNA: TGCGCCAGCAGCCAAGTCGCAGCTCCCTACGAGCAGTACTTC. The encoded protein is CASSQVAAPYEQYF. The chain uses TRBV4-1 and TRBJ2-7; D uncertain. The CDR3 length is 14 residues. The germline V gene has CDR1 MGHRA and CDR2 YSYEKL. V lost 1 base to trimming and J lost 2 bases, with 9 bases between them.